This is a list of T cell receptor beta chains from one sample in a study of T cell responses to AZD1222 COVID-19 vaccine. This table comes from immunoSEQ multiplex PCR, and its TCRdb copy is limited to in-frame clones, with some not included. The table shows about 160,000 clones, with over 75% occurring only once. Sequenced material: peripheral blood, taken on day 0 of AZD1222 vaccination. Source of these receptors: an adult in good health. The CDR3 runs from the conserved cysteine through the conserved F or W. Fields, in order: D gene, V gene, CDR3 protein. A D gene is named only where the DNA matches it firmly.

NA,TRBV21-1,CASSNRRGEIYGYTF
TRBD1,TRBV7-9,CASSRDRVDQPQHF
NA,TRBV6-2/TRBV6-3,CASSYFGEMNTEAFF
TRBD1,TRBV9,CASSPRTGDTDTQYF
TRBD2,TRBV5-4,CASSLALAGTNEQFF
NA,TRBV4-3,CASSQDFYEKLFF
NA,TRBV20-1,CSAVQSREQYF
NA,TRBV28,CASPPVGSRHTEAFF
NA,TRBV7-3,CASSLYINTGELFF
TRBD2,TRBV5-1,CASSFSGGETQYF
NA,TRBV6-4,CASSDFENTEAFF
NA,TRBV19,CASQGQGSYEQYF
NA,TRBV6-4,CASSSRDIRGAGELFF
TRBD1,TRBV6-5,CASGTGQGPRMWSWF
NA,TRBV18,CASSPLEKVLSAEAFF
NA,TRBV6-5,CASRPAGTNGYTF
NA,TRBV7-2,CASTPSRQTNEQFF
NA,TRBV2,CASRGGGYTF
NA,TRBV30,CAWSPIGQFHQPQHF
NA,TRBV7-3,CASRKIAGNGELFF
TRBD2,TRBV7-8,CASSLGSGGLSSYEQYF
TRBD1,TRBV6-5,CASSYSQGAYHEQYF